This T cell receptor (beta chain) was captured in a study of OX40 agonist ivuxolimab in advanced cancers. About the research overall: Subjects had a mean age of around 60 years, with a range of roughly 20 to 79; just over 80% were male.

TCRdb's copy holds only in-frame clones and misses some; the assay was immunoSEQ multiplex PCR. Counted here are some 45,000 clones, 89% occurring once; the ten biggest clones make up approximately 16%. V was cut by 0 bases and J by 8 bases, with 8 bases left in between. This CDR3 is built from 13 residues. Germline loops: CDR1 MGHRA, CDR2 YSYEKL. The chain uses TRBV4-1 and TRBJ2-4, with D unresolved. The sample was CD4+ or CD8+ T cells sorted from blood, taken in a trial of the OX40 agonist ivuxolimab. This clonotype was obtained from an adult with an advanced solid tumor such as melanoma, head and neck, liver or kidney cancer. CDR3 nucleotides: TGCGCCAGCAGCCAAGATAGTGAAGACATTCAGTACTTC. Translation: CASSQDSEDIQYF.